The rows below give T cell receptor beta chains drawn from one sample of a study of T cell clones after liver transplantation. Clones were read by immunoSEQ multiplex PCR, and TCRdb kept only the in-frame ones, dropping some. The sample lists roughly 72,000 clones, around four fifths seen once, with over 2% in the top ten. The material was CD4+ T cells from blood, obtained around 50 months after liver transplant. These receptors were taken from a human patient who received a liver transplant. Some T cells could come from the graft donor. The CDR3 runs from the conserved cysteine through the conserved F or W. The order of the fields is D gene, clone size, J gene, V gene, CDR3 protein, CDR3 DNA. D genes are given only for firm matches. A clone size is listed for some rows: how often the clone was seen (once, few, many), or a class if it is expanded.

D: .; size: .; J: TRBJ1-1; V: TRBV5-1; CDR3: CASTSGAPNTEAFF; DNA: TGCGCCAGCACCTCCGGAGCCCCTAACACTGAAGCTTTCTTT
D: .; size: .; J: TRBJ2-7; V: TRBV18; CDR3: CASSPTTNRVHEQYF; DNA: TGTGCCAGCTCACCCACGACAAACAGGGTCCACGAGCAGTACTTC
D: TRBD1; size: .; J: TRBJ1-5; V: TRBV19; CDR3: CASRDRASNQPQHF; DNA: TGTGCCAGTAGAGACAGGGCAAGCAATCAGCCCCAGCATTTT
D: .; size: .; J: TRBJ2-1; V: TRBV5-1; CDR3: CASSISPGQLNEQFF; DNA: TGCGCCAGCAGCATATCACCGGGACAACTCAATGAGCAGTTCTTC
D: TRBD1; size: .; J: TRBJ2-5; V: TRBV7-8; CDR3: CASSRTGFQETQYF; DNA: TGTGCCAGCAGCCGGACAGGGTTTCAAGAGACCCAGTACTTC
D: .; size: .; J: TRBJ1-6; V: TRBV7-2; CDR3: CASSPEGNSPLHF; DNA: TGTGCCAGCAGCCCAGAAGGGAATTCACCCCTCCACTTT
D: TRBD1; size: .; J: TRBJ2-3; V: TRBV19; CDR3: CASSIWGTAHTDTQYF; DNA: TGTGCCAGTAGTATTTGGGGGACAGCACACACAGATACGCAGTATTTT
D: .; size: .; J: TRBJ1-4; V: TRBV6-1; CDR3: CASSATARGTNFAKLFF; DNA: TGTGCCAGCAGTGCGACAGCCCGAGGGACCAATTTTGCCAAACTGTTTTTT
D: .; size: .; J: TRBJ2-7; V: TRBV4-2; CDR3: CASSQGGRNYEQYF; DNA: TGTGCCAGCAGCCAAGGGGGACGGAACTACGAGCAGTACTTC
D: TRBD1; size: .; J: TRBJ1-2; V: TRBV27; CDR3: CASSAFQRGGRGYTF; DNA: TGTGCCAGCAGCGCATTCCAGCGAGGGGGCAGGGGCTACACCTTC
D: .; size: .; J: TRBJ2-3; V: TRBV4-3; CDR3: CASSQRGGGTQYF; DNA: TGCGCCAGCAGCCAGCGAGGCGGAGGTACGCAGTATTTT
D: TRBD2; size: .; J: TRBJ2-1; V: TRBV28; CDR3: CATWGLAGGGYNEQFF; DNA: TGTGCCACCTGGGGACTAGCGGGAGGCGGGTACAATGAGCAGTTCTTC
D: .; size: few; J: TRBJ1-2; V: TRBV4-3; CDR3: CASSQDGWRNYGYTF; DNA: TGCGCCAGCAGCCAAGACGGTTGGAGGAACTATGGCTACACCTTC
D: .; size: .; J: TRBJ1-5; V: TRBV6-4; CDR3: CASSVLFHRVLGQPQHF; DNA: TGTGCCAGCAGTGTCCTCTTCCACAGGGTTCTGGGTCAGCCCCAGCATTTT
D: TRBD2; size: .; J: TRBJ2-3; V: TRBV19; CDR3: CASSIGLAGASDTQYF; DNA: TGTGCCAGTAGTATCGGTCTAGCGGGTGCATCTGATACGCAGTATTTT
D: TRBD2; size: .; J: TRBJ2-1; V: TRBV27; CDR3: CASWDSYSGRAGEQFF; DNA: TGTGCCAGCTGGGACTCGTATAGCGGGAGGGCCGGTGAGCAGTTCTTC
D: TRBD2; size: once; J: TRBJ2-1; V: TRBV6-5; CDR3: CASRYSGGSDNEQFF; DNA: TGTGCCAGCAGGTATAGCGGGGGGAGCGACAATGAGCAGTTCTTC
D: TRBD1; size: .; J: TRBJ1-6; V: TRBV2; CDR3: CASSKSGGYSPLHF; DNA: TGTGCCAGCAGCAAATCAGGGGGTTATTCACCCCTCCACTTT
D: .; size: .; J: TRBJ2-2; V: TRBV5-1; CDR3: CASSSEQVGRTGELFF; DNA: TGCGCCAGCAGCTCAGAACAGGTGGGGCGTACCGGGGAGCTGTTTTTT
D: TRBD1; size: .; J: TRBJ2-3; V: TRBV10-1; CDR3: CASCRQGITDTQYF; DNA: TGCGCCAGTTGTCGACAGGGAATCACAGATACGCAGTATTTT
D: TRBD1; size: few; J: TRBJ2-7; V: TRBV7-9; CDR3: CASSIDRVGSEQYF; DNA: TGTGCCAGCAGCATTGACAGGGTAGGGAGCGAGCAGTACTTC
D: TRBD1; size: .; J: TRBJ2-7; V: TRBV7-9; CDR3: CASSLVGDRDAYEQYF; DNA: TGTGCCAGCAGCTTAGTGGGGGACAGGGATGCCTACGAGCAGTACTTC
D: TRBD2; size: .; J: TRBJ2-5; V: TRBV4-2; CDR3: CASSQGGAGTQETQYF; DNA: TGTGCCAGCAGCCAAGGTGGAGCGGGAACCCAAGAGACCCAGTACTTC
D: TRBD2; size: .; J: TRBJ2-3; V: TRBV4-1; CDR3: CASSPSGGAVGTDTQYF; DNA: TGCGCCAGCAGCCCAAGCGGGGGGGCCGTTGGCACAGATACGCAGTATTTT
D: TRBD2; size: .; J: TRBJ2-3; V: TRBV5-1; CDR3: CASSSVNSGSHTDTQYF; DNA: TGCGCCAGCAGTTCCGTAAATAGCGGGAGCCACACAGATACGCAGTATTTT
D: TRBD2; size: once; J: TRBJ2-5; V: TRBV7-7; CDR3: CASRPPGGETQYF; DNA: TGTGCCAGCAGGCCCCCGGGAGGAGAGACCCAGTACTTC
D: TRBD2; size: once; J: TRBJ2-3; V: TRBV6-1; CDR3: CASSDGGIGTDTQYF; DNA: TGTGCCAGCAGTGACGGGGGGATCGGCACAGATACGCAGTATTTT
D: TRBD2; size: few; J: TRBJ2-2; V: TRBV28; CDR3: CASSLWRLAGGPGELFF; DNA: TGTGCCAGCAGTTTATGGCGACTAGCGGGAGGGCCCGGGGAGCTGTTTTTT